A single sample gave rise to the 8 T cell receptor beta chains below, sequenced in a study of Ad26.COV2.S vaccination and SARS-CoV-2 variants. This sample's treatment: around 19 received Ad26.COV2.S at low or high dose, single or two shots; 5 received placebo; per-sample allocation not given. All samples were drawn on day 63, counting from the first vaccine or placebo injection. Clones were sequenced by immunoSEQ multiplex PCR, and TCRdb holds only the in-frame ones, with some missing. The sample has under 550,000 clones, roughly 88% seen once. Material: peripheral blood, obtained in a trial of Ad26.COV2.S vaccine versus placebo. These receptors were obtained from a person between 18 and 65 years old who received the Ad26.COV2.S COVID-19 vaccine or a placebo.

The rearrangement links TRBV12-3 or TRBV12-4 to TRBJ1-1; no reliable D call. V lost 8 bases and J 2 bases, leaving 12 bases between the germline ends. This CDR3 spans 13 amino acids. The CDR3 spells CASGWWGNTEAFF. The CDR3 nucleotides are TGTGCCAGCGGTTGGTGGGGTAACACTGAAGCTTTCTTT.

In this sample, this clone turned up once. The chain combines TRBV30 with TRBJ1-5, with TRBD1 as a possible D gene (6 bases). Trimming took 5 bases from V and 2 from J, leaving 10 bases between them. The germline gives CDR1 GTSNPN, CDR2 SVGIG (reference sequence). The CDR3 has 13 residues. CDR3 nucleotides: TGTGCCTGGGCATCAGGGGGCAATCAGCCCCAGCATTTT. Its translation: CAWASGGNQPQHF.

This clone is a singleton in its sample. The genes are TRBV29-1 and TRBJ2-7; D is unresolved. The CDR3 length is 13 residues. Trimming left V 4 bases short and J 0 bases short, with 10 bases between. Germline assignment: CDR1 SQVTM and CDR2 ANQGSEA. In DNA form, the CDR3 reads TGCAGCGTTGTGCAACAGATCTCCTACGAGCAGTACTTC. Translation gives CSVVQQISYEQYF.

This clone was picked up one time. The chain couples TRBV28 to TRBJ2-1, with D perhaps TRBD1 (9 bases). The germline gives CDR1 MDHEN, CDR2 SYDVKM. The CDR3 is 16 residues long. V gave up 3 bases and J gave up 5 bases, with 17 bases separating them. The CDR3 DNA follows: TGTGCCAGCAGTTTGCGCGGGGGGACAGGGCACAATGAGCAGTTCTTC. This gives the protein CASSLRGGTGHNEQFF.

This chain connects TRBV9 to TRBJ2-2; D uncertain. Germline V gives CDR1 SGDLS, CDR2 YYNGEE. The CDR3 runs 17 residues. Trimming left V 2 bases short and J 0 bases short, with 14 bases between. The CDR3 sequence: CASSVGGIGTNTGELFF. The DNA of the CDR3 is TGTGCCAGCAGCGTGGGCGGAATTGGGACGAACACCGGGGAGCTGTTTTTT.

The V call is TRBV12-3 or TRBV12-4, the J call TRBJ1-1; 9 bases line up with TRBD1. The CDR3 consists of 13 residues. The ends lost 5 bases at V and 9 bases at J; junction bases unmatched: 7. In DNA, the CDR3 is TGTGCCAGCAGTATCGGGACAGGGCTACAAGCTTTCTTT. It is translated as CASSIGTGLQAFF.

The chain recombines TRBV7-6 with TRBJ2-6; TRBD1 matches at 7 bases. This CDR3 contains 17 residues. Looked up from germline, CDR1 is SGHVS and CDR2 is FNYEAQ. V lost 2 bases, J lost 0 bases, and 4 bases stayed unmatched. The CDR3 here is CASSLSGTASGANVLTF. In DNA, the CDR3 is TGTGCCAGCAGCTTATCCGGGACAGCCTCTGGGGCCAACGTCCTGACTTTC. The complete variable domain, with remaining parts taken from reference TRBV7-6 and TRBJ2-6, reads GAGVSQSPRYKVTKRGQDVALRCDPISGHVSLYWYRQALGQGPEFLTYFNYEAQQDKSGLPNDRFSAERPEGSISTLTIQRTEQRDSAMYRCASSLSGTASGANVLTFGAGSRLTVL.

The rearrangement joins TRBV29-1 to TRBJ1-1; D remains ambiguous. The CDR3 extends over 12 amino acids. Germline V gene sequence: CDR1 SQVTM, CDR2 ANQGSEA. V was pared by 2 bases and J by 10 bases, with 14 bases between. The CDR3 spells CSVELTGLAAFF. The DNA of the CDR3 is TGCAGCGTTGAATTAACGGGGTTGGCAGCTTTCTTT.